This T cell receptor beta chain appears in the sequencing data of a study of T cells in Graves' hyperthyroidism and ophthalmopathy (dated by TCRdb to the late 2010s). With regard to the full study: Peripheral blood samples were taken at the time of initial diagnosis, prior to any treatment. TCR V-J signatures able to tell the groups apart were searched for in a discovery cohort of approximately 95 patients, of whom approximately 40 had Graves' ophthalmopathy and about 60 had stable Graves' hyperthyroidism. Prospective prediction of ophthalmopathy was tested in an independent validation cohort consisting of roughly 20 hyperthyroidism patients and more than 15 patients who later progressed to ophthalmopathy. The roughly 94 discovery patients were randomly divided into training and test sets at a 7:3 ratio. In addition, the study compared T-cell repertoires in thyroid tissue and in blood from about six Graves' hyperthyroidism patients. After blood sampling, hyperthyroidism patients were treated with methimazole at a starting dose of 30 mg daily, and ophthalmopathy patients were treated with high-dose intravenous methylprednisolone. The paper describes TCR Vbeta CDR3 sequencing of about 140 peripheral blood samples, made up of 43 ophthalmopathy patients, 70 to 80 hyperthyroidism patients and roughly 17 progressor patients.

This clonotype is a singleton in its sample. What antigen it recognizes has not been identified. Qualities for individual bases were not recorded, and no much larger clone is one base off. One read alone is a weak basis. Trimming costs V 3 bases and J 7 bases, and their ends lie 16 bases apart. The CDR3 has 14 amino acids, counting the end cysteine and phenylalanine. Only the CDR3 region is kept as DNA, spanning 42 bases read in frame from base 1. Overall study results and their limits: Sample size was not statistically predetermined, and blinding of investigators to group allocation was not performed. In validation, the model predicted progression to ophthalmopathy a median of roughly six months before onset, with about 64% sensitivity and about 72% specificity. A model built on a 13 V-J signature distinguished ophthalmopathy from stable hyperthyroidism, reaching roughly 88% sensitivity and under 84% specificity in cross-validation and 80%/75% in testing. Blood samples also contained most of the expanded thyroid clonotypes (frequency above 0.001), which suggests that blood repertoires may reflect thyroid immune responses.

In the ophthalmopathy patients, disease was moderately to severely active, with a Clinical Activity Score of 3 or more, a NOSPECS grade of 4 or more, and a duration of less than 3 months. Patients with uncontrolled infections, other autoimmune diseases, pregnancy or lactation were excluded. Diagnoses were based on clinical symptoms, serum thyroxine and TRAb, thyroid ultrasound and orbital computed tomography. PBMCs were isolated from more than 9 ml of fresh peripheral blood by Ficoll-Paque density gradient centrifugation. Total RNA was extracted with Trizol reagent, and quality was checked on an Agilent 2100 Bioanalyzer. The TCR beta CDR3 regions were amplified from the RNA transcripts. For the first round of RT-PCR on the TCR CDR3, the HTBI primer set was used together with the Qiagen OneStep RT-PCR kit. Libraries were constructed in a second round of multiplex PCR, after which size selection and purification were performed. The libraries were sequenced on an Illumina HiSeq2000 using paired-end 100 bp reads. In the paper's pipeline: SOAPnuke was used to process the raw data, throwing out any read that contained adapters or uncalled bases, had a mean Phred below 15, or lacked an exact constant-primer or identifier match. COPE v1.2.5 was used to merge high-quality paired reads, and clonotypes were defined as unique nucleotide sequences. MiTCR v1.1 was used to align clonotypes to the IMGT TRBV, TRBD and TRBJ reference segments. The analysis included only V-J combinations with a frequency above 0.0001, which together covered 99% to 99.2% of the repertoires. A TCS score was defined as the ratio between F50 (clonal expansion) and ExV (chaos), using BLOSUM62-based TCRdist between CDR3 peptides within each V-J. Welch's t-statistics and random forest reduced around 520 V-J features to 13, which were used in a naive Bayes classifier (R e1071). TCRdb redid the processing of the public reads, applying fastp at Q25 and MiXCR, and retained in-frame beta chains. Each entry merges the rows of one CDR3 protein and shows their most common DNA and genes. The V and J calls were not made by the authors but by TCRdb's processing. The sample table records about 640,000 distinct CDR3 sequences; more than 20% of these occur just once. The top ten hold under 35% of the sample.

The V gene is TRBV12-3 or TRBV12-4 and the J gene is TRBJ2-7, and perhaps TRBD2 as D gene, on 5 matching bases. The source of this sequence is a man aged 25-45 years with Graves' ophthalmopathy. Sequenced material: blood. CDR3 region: CASSLGGSMGEQYF. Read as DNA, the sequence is TGTGCCAGCAGTTTGGGCGGGTCCATGGGAGAGCAGTACTTC.